The rows below give T cell receptor beta chains drawn from one sample of a study of vaccination and CD4 T cells after COVID-19. Via MiXCR, TCRdb re-called the PCR reads, giving one row per CDR3 protein. The sample comprises some 10,000 distinct CDR3 sequences, over 30% of which are singletons, and roughly a fifth rests with the top ten. These receptors' targets are unknown. The material sequenced was CD4+ T cells from blood, cultured in vitro. Source of these receptors: a human donor in good health. CDR3s include the opening cysteine and the closing phenylalanine or tryptophan. D genes are given only for firm matches. Rows give clone size only sometimes, using once, few, many, or a class for an expanded clone.

J gene	clone size	V gene	D gene	CDR3 length	CDR3 DNA	CDR3 protein
TRBJ2-5	-	TRBV19	TRBD1	14	TGTGCCAGTAGTGCAGGGACAGCCGAAGAGACCCAGTACTTC	CASSAGTAEETQYF
TRBJ1-2	-	TRBV5-5	-	15	TGTGCCAGCAGCTTGGCCGGGGGCAGGAACTATGGCTACACCTTC	CASSLAGGRNYGYTF
TRBJ2-1	-	TRBV2	-	15	TGTGCCAGTCCAACCAACCCGCTGATCTACAATGAGCAGTTCTTC	CASPTNPLIYNEQFF
TRBJ2-6	few	TRBV10-2	-	15	TGCGCCAGCAGTGACGGGGCCTCTGGGGCCAACGTCCTGACTTTC	CASSDGASGANVLTF
TRBJ1-2	-	TRBV5-5	-	14	TGTGCCAGCAGCCTTTGGGTGAGGGCTTATGGCTACACCTTC	CASSLWVRAYGYTF
TRBJ1-2	few	TRBV6-2/TRBV6-3	-	13	TGTGCCAGCAGCCCCAGGGGACCCTATGGCTACACCTTC	CASSPRGPYGYTF
TRBJ1-1	-	TRBV7-9	-	14	TGTGCCAGCAGCTCAGCGCCCATGAACACTGAAGCTTTCTTT	CASSSAPMNTEAFF
TRBJ1-2	few	TRBV2	-	12	TGTGCCAGCAGCCCCGTTGTCCATGGCTACACCTTC	CASSPVVHGYTF
TRBJ2-3	-	TRBV5-1	TRBD2	15	TGCGCCAGCAGTCGGGGGGGGACCACACGTGATACGCAGTATTTT	CASSRGGTTRDTQYF
TRBJ2-7	-	TRBV27	-	15	TGTGCCAGCAGTTCCACCCTCCGTGCGGGCCACGAGCAGTACTTC	CASSSTLRAGHEQYF
TRBJ2-5	few	TRBV14	TRBD2	16	TGTGCCAGCAGCCAAGGAGGTGGCGGGAGTGGTGAGACCCAGTACTTC	CASSQGGGGSGETQYF
TRBJ2-1	-	TRBV7-2	TRBD1	15	TGTGCCAGCAGCGTCGACAGGGGGAACTACAATGAGCAGTTCTTC	CASSVDRGNYNEQFF
TRBJ2-2	-	TRBV20-1	TRBD1	16	TGCAGTGCTAGAGATCGGACAGGGAAGTTCACCGGGGAGCTGTTTTTT	CSARDRTGKFTGELFF
TRBJ1-5	few	TRBV2	-	14	TGTGCCAGCAGTGAAGGGGGGGGGATTCAGCCCCAGCATTTT	CASSEGGGIQPQHF
TRBJ1-1	few	TRBV7-8	TRBD1	15	TGTGCCAGCAGCTCCCGGACAGGGCGTAACACTGAAGCTTTCTTT	CASSSRTGRNTEAFF
TRBJ2-1	few	TRBV27	TRBD2	20	TGTGCCAGCAGTTTACGTACTAGCGGGGTAGGAGAGGGCGCCTACAATGAGCAGTTCTTC	CASSLRTSGVGEGAYNEQFF
TRBJ1-2	-	TRBV10-3	-	12	TGTGCCATCAGTGATACACGTTATGGCTACACCTTC	CAISDTRYGYTF
TRBJ1-3	-	TRBV27	-	13	TGTGCCAGCAGTTCCGGACAGGGAAACACCATATATTTT	CASSSGQGNTIYF
TRBJ1-2	few	TRBV5-1	-	14	TGCGCCAGCAGCTTGGCTGGGGATGGCTATGGCTACACCTTC	CASSLAGDGYGYTF
TRBJ2-3	-	TRBV5-1	-	15	TGCGCCAGCAGCGGGGGACTCGGGAGCACAGATACGCAGTATTTT	CASSGGLGSTDTQYF
TRBJ2-5	few	TRBV20-1	-	13	TGCAGTGCTAGAGAAGGTAGTCAAGAGACCCAGTACTTC	CSAREGSQETQYF
TRBJ2-1	medium-sized	TRBV6-1	TRBD2	15	TGTGCCAGCAGTGAAGGGACTAGCGGGAGCAATGAGCAGTTCTTC	CASSEGTSGSNEQFF